This T cell receptor (beta chain) stems from a study of shared clonotypes between healthy human individuals. General study points: Sampling used blood alone; tissue repertoires probably differ. Limitation of the genetic and exposure-history diversity represented came from the few donors. Clonotype sharing among the donors was expected to vary with sequencing depth.

CD45RO-negative, CCR7-selected cells formed the naive CD8 fraction, which excluded terminally differentiated effector memory CD45RA+ cells. Sorted-subset replicate PCRs used around 200 ng of genomic DNA. This amount corresponded to tens of thousands of T cell genomes. Generated by immunoSEQ multiplex PCR, the TCRdb table keeps only in-frame clones and is missing some. This sample has approximately 2,000,000 clones, with about 94% found just once. The length of the CDR3 is 15 residues. J lost 4 bases, V lost 5 bases, and 7 bases had no gene match. The germline CDR1 and CDR2 sequences are SNHLY and FYNNEI. Turning to this clone: The antigen is unknown.

The chain carries TRBV2 and TRBJ1-2; 10 nucleotides align to TRBD1. The specimen was naive CD8+ T cells from PBMCs. The receptor was derived from a young man in good health. Some clones in this sample may be carry-over from other donors' samples. The CDR3 sequence is CASSTRTGGGYGYTF. Here the CDR3 DNA reads TGTGCCAGCAGTACAAGGACAGGGGGAGGCTATGGCTACACCTTC.